This TCR beta chain originates from a study of T cell changes during pregnancy in multiple sclerosis. The V gene end was trimmed by 2 bases and the J gene end by 0 bases; junction bases not matched to a gene: 2. Germline V lookup: CDR1 SGHRS, CDR2 YFSETQ. This CDR3 is 16 amino acids long. For this clone: In the same sample, other DNA sequences code for this CDR3.

Profiled with immunoSEQ multiplex PCR; TCRdb holds only in-frame clones, not every one. In the table there are about 44,000 clones, 80% to 95% of which are singletons. The TCR sequence derives from a female donor with multiple sclerosis, enrolled in a pregnancy study. Sequenced here: CD4+ T cells from peripheral blood mononuclear cells, sampled before pregnancy. This chain links TRBV5-1 with TRBJ2-1; 10 nucleotides match TRBD2. The CDR3 nucleotides read TGCGCCAGCAGCTTACTAGCGGGGAGCTCCTACAATGAGCAGTTCTTC. Encoded protein: CASSLLAGSSYNEQFF.